The T cell receptor beta chain under discussion was sequenced for a study of OX40 agonist ivuxolimab in advanced cancers. Overall study context: An agonistic anti-OX40 (CD134) antibody, ivuxolimab, was used to treat the patients. The mean age was approximately 60 years, ranging from 23 to 79, with roughly four fifths of participants male. While on treatment, patients had intravenous ivuxolimab at 0.01 to 10 mg/kg every 2 weeks.

Germline V gene data show CDR1 as SEHNR and CDR2 as FQNEAQ (reference sequence). V shed 8 bases, J shed 0 bases, and the junction held 12 bases outside the gene matches. The CDR3 totals 17 residues. Remarks on this clone: Its antigen is not known.

Whole-study findings and limits: Specificity for antigen went undetermined in the expanded peripheral T cells.

Assay: immunoSEQ multiplex PCR; the TCRdb copy retains only in-frame clones and omits some. The sample holds roughly 100,000 clones; about 90% are singletons and the top ten take roughly 0.79%. This TCR was recovered from an adult with an advanced solid tumor such as melanoma, head and neck, liver or kidney cancer. The sequences come from CD4+ or CD8+ T cells sorted from blood, collected in a trial of the OX40 agonist ivuxolimab. The chain is built from TRBV7-9 and TRBJ1-4, with 7 positions matching TRBD1. In DNA, the CDR3 is TGTGCCAGCCGACAGGGAGTAGCCCCTGCAACTAATGAAAAACTGTTTTTT. Its translation is CASRQGVAPATNEKLFF.